This TCR beta chain came from a study of blood T cells in healthy people across ages. A J-beta primer mix and a sample-barcoded 5' primer were used in a second PCR of roughly 6 to 12 cycles. TCRdb re-called the 5' RACE reads with MiXCR, one entry per CDR3 protein. The sample records approximately 760,000 distinct CDR3 sequences, about 25% being singletons. Overall study findings and caveats: Diversity estimated from one million T cells was considered an underestimate. Unknown donor CMV status possibly confounded expanded clonotype changes.

This clonotype has only a few counts. Its antigen remains unknown. The same specimen was also included in a second study, on T cells of mothers and their children. That study adds: All extracted RNA went into cDNA synthesis, roughly 1.5 ug per 15 ul.

The specimen sequenced was blood. This receptor was identified in a boy younger than 18 in good health.

CDR3 in amino acids: CASSSYIGDEQYF. Here the CDR3 DNA reads TGTGCCAGCAGCTCCTATATAGGCGACGAGCAGTACTTC. V usage is TRBV7-2 and J usage is TRBJ2-5; D not certain. The last part of the DNA fits TRBJ2-7 better; the J call may be wrong. This CDR3 spans 13 amino acids. The germline V gene has CDR1 SGHTA and CDR2 FQGNSA.